This entry describes one TCR beta chain. The target antigen is unknown. Germline V gene lookup returns CDR1 SGHRS and CDR2 YFSETQ. The CDR3 has 14 residues. V was pared by 1 base and J by 2 bases, with 9 bases between. These data belong to a study of cytomegalovirus exposure and HLA in healthy donors. Regarding the study as a whole: Reports showed the classifier diagnosing cytomegalovirus status with high specificity and sensitivity.

The PCR ran on 60 Vbeta and 13 Jbeta primers. The repertoire was sequenced with immunoSEQ multiplex PCR; TCRdb's copy has only in-frame clones and lacks some. In all, the sample yields about 210,000 clones. The V call is TRBV5-1, the J call TRBJ2-5; possibly TRBD2 for D (5 bases). The TCR originated in a woman aged 25 to 39 in good health and CMV-seropositive. The sequencing input was PBMCs. The CDR3 DNA follows: TGCGCCAGCAGCTTGCAACCGGGGCAAGAGACCCAGTACTTC. The encoded protein is CASSLQPGQETQYF.